This paragraph reports one TCR beta chain. The antigen is unknown. These data originate in a study of T cells and Merkel cell carcinoma outcomes. Profiling relied on immunoSEQ multiplex PCR, and the TCRdb table lists in-frame clones only, not all of them. The sample lists around 16,000 clones; roughly 79% were seen once. Study findings and constraints: Merkel cell carcinoma outcomes were reportedly predicted by repertoire and T-cell density.

CDR1 KGHSH and CDR2 LQKENI come from the germline V gene. The trim removed 4 bases at V and 1 base at J, leaving 1 base unmatched. This CDR3 spans 15 amino acids. V is TRBV18 and J is TRBJ2-5; 12 bases are a match to TRBD1. This clonotype was obtained from a human donor with Merkel cell carcinoma. The sequenced sample consisted of tumor tissue from Merkel cell carcinoma. The CDR3 DNA reads TGTGCCAGCTCACGGGGACAGGGGGCCCAAGAGACCCAGTACTTC. It translates to CASSRGQGAQETQYF.